Listed below are T cell receptor beta chains from one sample, sequenced in a study of blood T cell repertoires in COVID-19. Libraries were prepared by immunoSEQ multiplex PCR; TCRdb keeps only in-frame clonotypes and omits some of them. The table includes some 250,000 clones, around 93% detected once. The sequenced sample consisted of PBMCs or T cells enriched from blood (not recorded which). Receptors were obtained from a human donor in a cohort exposed to, infected with or recovered from COVID-19 (not recorded which). The donor label of this sample is uncertain. The CDR3 runs from the conserved cysteine through the conserved F or W. D genes are given only for firm matches. Clone size, where shown, is once, few, many, or a class for clones that have expanded.

size: .
V: TRBV19
J: TRBJ1-5
D: .
DNA: TGTGCCAGTAGTATCCACAGGGCTAGCAATCAGCCCCAGCATTTT
CDR3: CASSIHRASNQPQHF

size: .
V: TRBV9
J: TRBJ1-1
D: TRBD1
DNA: TGTGCCAGCAGCTCAGGGACAGGGAGAATGAACACTGAAGCTTTCTTT
CDR3: CASSSGTGRMNTEAFF

size: .
V: TRBV5-6
J: TRBJ2-1
D: TRBD2
DNA: TGTGCCAGCAGCCTTAGCGGGGGGGCCTACAATGAGCAGTTCTTC
CDR3: CASSLSGGAYNEQFF

size: .
V: TRBV12-3/TRBV12-4
J: TRBJ1-1
D: .
DNA: TGTGCCAGCAGTTTAGTGGCCGGGGTCGGAGCTTTCTTT
CDR3: CASSLVAGVGAFF

size: .
V: TRBV3-1/TRBV3-2
J: TRBJ2-2
D: TRBD1
DNA: TGTGCCAGCAGCCTGGACAGGGGGGCCGGGGAGCTGTTTTTT
CDR3: CASSLDRGAGELFF

size: .
V: TRBV2
J: TRBJ1-2
D: .
DNA: TGTGCCAGCAGTGAAGAGGCGGAGACTGTCTATGGCTACACCTTC
CDR3: CASSEEAETVYGYTF

size: few
V: TRBV19
J: TRBJ1-5
D: TRBD1
DNA: TGTGCCAGTAGTATAGTACAGGGGTTAGAGACCCAGCATTTT
CDR3: CASSIVQGLETQHF

size: once
V: TRBV30
J: TRBJ1-3
D: .
DNA: TGTGCCTGGAGCTCGGGGGGGGCAGCCGGAAACACCATATATTTT
CDR3: CAWSSGGAAGNTIYF

size: .
V: TRBV19
J: TRBJ2-5
D: TRBD1
DNA: TGTGCCAGTAGGTCGGACAGGGAACGTGCAGAGACCCAGTACTTC
CDR3: CASRSDRERAETQYF

size: .
V: TRBV5-4
J: TRBJ2-5
D: TRBD1
DNA: TGTGCCAGCAGCACCAGGGACAGGACAAGAGAGACCCAGTACTTC
CDR3: CASSTRDRTRETQYF

size: .
V: TRBV12-5
J: TRBJ1-5
D: TRBD1
DNA: TGTGCTAGTGGTTTGACTACCGGGACAGCATACAATCAGCCCCAGCATTTT
CDR3: CASGLTTGTAYNQPQHF

size: .
V: TRBV7-2
J: TRBJ1-2
D: .
DNA: TGTGCCAGCAGCAGCCCGGCAGGAGGAAGCTACACCTTC
CDR3: CASSSPAGGSYTF

size: .
V: TRBV6-1
J: TRBJ2-2
D: .
DNA: TGTGCCAGCAGTGAAGACTTTACCGGGGAGCTGTTTTTT
CDR3: CASSEDFTGELFF

size: .
V: TRBV5-5
J: TRBJ1-1
D: .
DNA: TGTGCCAGCAGCTTGGAGGCAGGGGTATTCGCTTTCTTT
CDR3: CASSLEAGVFAFF

size: .
V: TRBV5-1
J: TRBJ1-2
D: TRBD1
DNA: TGCGCCAGCTCACTCGGGACAGGGGAGAACTATGGCTACACCTTC
CDR3: CASSLGTGENYGYTF

size: .
V: TRBV3-1/TRBV3-2
J: TRBJ2-3
D: TRBD2
DNA: TGTGCCAGCAGCCAAGATTTCAGCGGGGGGGTAACAGATACGCAGTATTTT
CDR3: CASSQDFSGGVTDTQYF

size: .
V: TRBV9
J: TRBJ2-7
D: TRBD1
DNA: TGTGCCAGCAGCGTAGACATAGGGACAGGGCCAAACTACGAGCAGTACTTC
CDR3: CASSVDIGTGPNYEQYF

size: .
V: TRBV9
J: TRBJ1-4
D: TRBD1
DNA: TGTGCCAGCAGCTGGGGGGACAGGGCGGATGAAAAACTGTTTTTT
CDR3: CASSWGDRADEKLFF

size: few
V: TRBV11-2
J: TRBJ1-1
D: TRBD1
DNA: TGTGCCAGCAGCTCAGACTATCACCGACAGGGGGTAGCTTTCTTT
CDR3: CASSSDYHRQGVAFF

size: .
V: TRBV19
J: TRBJ2-5
D: TRBD2
DNA: TGTGCCAGTAGTATGACTAGCGGGCTCGCAGAGACCCAGTACTTC
CDR3: CASSMTSGLAETQYF

size: .
V: TRBV6-2/TRBV6-3
J: TRBJ1-1
D: TRBD1
DNA: TGTGCCAGCAGTTGGACAGGGGCGGGAACTGAAGCTTTCTTT
CDR3: CASSWTGAGTEAFF

size: .
V: TRBV11-2
J: TRBJ2-1
D: TRBD1
DNA: TGTGCCAGCAGCTTACGACAGGGCTCCTACAATGAGCAGTTCTTC
CDR3: CASSLRQGSYNEQFF

size: .
V: TRBV5-1
J: TRBJ1-1
D: TRBD1
DNA: TGCGCCAGCAGCTTCGTACGACAGGGCGATCTGAACACTGAAGCTTTCTTT
CDR3: CASSFVRQGDLNTEAFF

size: few
V: TRBV9
J: TRBJ2-5
D: .
DNA: TGTGCCAGCAGCGCCCGCGCTGCAGAGACCCAGTACTTC
CDR3: CASSARAAETQYF

size: .
V: TRBV19
J: TRBJ1-5
D: TRBD1
DNA: TGTGCCAGTACCGCTCTTCAGGGGGATAGCAATCAGCCCCAGCATTTT
CDR3: CASTALQGDSNQPQHF

size: .
V: TRBV2
J: TRBJ2-7
D: TRBD2
DNA: TGTGCCAGCAGACTAGCGGGGCGATCCTACGAGCAGTACTTC
CDR3: CASRLAGRSYEQYF

size: .
V: TRBV15
J: TRBJ1-2
D: .
DNA: TGTGCCACCAGCAGAGATCAGGGGAACTATGGCTACACCTTC
CDR3: CATSRDQGNYGYTF

size: .
V: TRBV29-1
J: TRBJ2-1
D: .
DNA: TGCAGCGTGCCAGGTCTAGGACAGTGGGGGAATGAGCAGTTCTTC
CDR3: CSVPGLGQWGNEQFF

size: .
V: TRBV2
J: TRBJ2-1
D: .
DNA: TGTGCCAGCAGTGAAACCAGGACTCCGTTCTTC
CDR3: CASSETRTPFF

size: .
V: TRBV27
J: TRBJ2-7
D: TRBD1
DNA: TGTGCCAGCAGTCCCCGGACAGGGTCCCTCGAGCAGTACTTC
CDR3: CASSPRTGSLEQYF

size: .
V: TRBV11-2
J: TRBJ1-1
D: .
DNA: TGTGCCAGCAGGTCCCCGGGCAGGGCGAACACTGAAGCTTTCTTT
CDR3: CASRSPGRANTEAFF

size: once
V: TRBV19
J: TRBJ2-7
D: TRBD1
DNA: TGTGCCAGTTCCCCGGGACAGGGGGGCAACGAGCAGTACTTC
CDR3: CASSPGQGGNEQYF

size: once
V: TRBV9
J: TRBJ1-3
D: TRBD1
DNA: TGTGCCAGCAGCGGGACAGGGGGCATCAACACCATATATTTT
CDR3: CASSGTGGINTIYF

size: .
V: TRBV30
J: TRBJ2-7
D: .
DNA: TGTGCCTGGAGCCTCCCAGGACAGACCTACGAGCAGTACTTC
CDR3: CAWSLPGQTYEQYF

size: .
V: TRBV4-1
J: TRBJ2-7
D: TRBD1
DNA: TGCGCCAGCAGCGAGGGACAGGGGATGAGTTACGAGCAGTACTTC
CDR3: CASSEGQGMSYEQYF

size: few
V: TRBV3-1/TRBV3-2
J: TRBJ1-1
D: .
DNA: TGTGCCAGCAGCCAAGGTTCAGACACTGAAGCTTTCTTT
CDR3: CASSQGSDTEAFF

size: .
V: TRBV9
J: TRBJ1-5
D: .
DNA: TGTGCCAGCAGCGTAGACCAGGGGCGCAATCAGCCCCAGCATTTT
CDR3: CASSVDQGRNQPQHF

size: .
V: TRBV5-4
J: TRBJ2-1
D: .
DNA: TGTGCCAGCATACAACAGGGGGGGACTAGCAAAGTGAATGAGCAGTTCTTC
CDR3: CASIQQGGTSKVNEQFF

size: .
V: TRBV4-1
J: TRBJ2-7
D: .
DNA: TGCGCCAGCAGCCGTACACAGGGAGCTGAGGGGACCTACGAGCAGTACTTC
CDR3: CASSRTQGAEGTYEQYF

size: .
V: TRBV19
J: TRBJ2-3
D: TRBD1
DNA: TGTGCCAGTAGGTCCGGGACAGGGAGCGCAGATACGCAGTATTTT
CDR3: CASRSGTGSADTQYF

size: once
V: TRBV4-2
J: TRBJ2-3
D: TRBD1
DNA: TGTGCCAGCAGCCAAGATAGGACAGGGCAAGATACGCAGTATTTT
CDR3: CASSQDRTGQDTQYF

size: .
V: TRBV7-2
J: TRBJ1-5
D: TRBD1
DNA: TGTGCCAGCAGCTTAGTCACAGGGGGAAGGAGGCAGCCCCAGCATTTT
CDR3: CASSLVTGGRRQPQHF

size: .
V: TRBV6-5
J: TRBJ1-2
D: .
DNA: TGTGCCAGCAGTTACTCGGGGCGCGACTATGGCTACACCTTC
CDR3: CASSYSGRDYGYTF

size: few
V: TRBV18
J: TRBJ1-2
D: TRBD1
DNA: TGTGCCAGCTCACGGGCTGACAGGGCCAAAGGGTGGAACTATGGCTACACCTTC
CDR3: CASSRADRAKGWNYGYTF

size: once
V: TRBV5-1
J: TRBJ2-5
D: .
DNA: TGCGCCAGCAGCGGCCCCCAAGAGACCCAGTACTTC
CDR3: CASSGPQETQYF

size: .
V: TRBV6-5
J: TRBJ2-1
D: .
DNA: TGTGCCAGCAGGGAGGGGGGGCCCTCCTACAATGAGCAGTTCTTC
CDR3: CASREGGPSYNEQFF

size: .
V: TRBV27
J: TRBJ1-6
D: TRBD1
DNA: TGTGCCAGCAGTTTATCGAGGGACAGGAATAATTCACCCCTCCACTTT
CDR3: CASSLSRDRNNSPLHF

size: .
V: TRBV30
J: TRBJ1-5
D: .
DNA: TGTGCCTGGGGGAACGGGGGGAATCAGCCCCAGCATTTT
CDR3: CAWGNGGNQPQHF

size: .
V: TRBV9
J: TRBJ1-1
D: .
DNA: TGTGCCAGCAGCGTAGGGGCAGTCCGGAACACTGAAGCTTTCTTT
CDR3: CASSVGAVRNTEAFF